This T cell receptor (beta chain) was obtained from a study of long-term antiretroviral therapy in people with HIV. The CDR3 has 15 amino acids. V dropped 1 base and J dropped 0 bases, with 10 bases sitting between them. Germline assignment: CDR1 SGHKS and CDR2 YYEKEE (reference sequence). The assay, immunoSEQ v3.0, was run at survey level. The method was immunoSEQ multiplex PCR; TCRdb's version includes in-frame clones alone and lacks a portion of them. The top ten clones hold roughly 13% of a sample with tens of thousands of clones, approximately 80% of them seen once. This TCR derives from a young man with HIV. The source material was unsorted PBMCs, sampled 0.3 years after starting antiretroviral therapy. The chain has TRBV5-5 and TRBJ2-5, with D possibly matching TRBD2 (5 bases). The CDR3 nucleotides read TGTGCCAGCAGCTTGACAGCGGTCTACCAAGAGACCCAGTACTTC. This codes for CASSLTAVYQETQYF.